This is a list of T cell receptor beta chains from one sample in a study of OX40 agonist ivuxolimab in advanced cancers. Repertoires were generated with immunoSEQ multiplex PCR, while TCRdb's copy carries only in-frame clones and drops some. The sample yields approximately 66,000 clones, 85% seen once. The sequencing used CD4+ or CD8+ T cells sorted from blood, collected in a trial of the OX40 agonist ivuxolimab. The receptor source for this set is an adult with an advanced solid tumor such as melanoma, head and neck, liver or kidney cancer. Both conserved end residues are part of each CDR3. D genes are given only for firm matches. The listing skips clone size in some rows; elsewhere it reads once, few, many or a size class.

TRBD1	TRBV5-1	-	TRBJ1-1	TGCGCCAGCAGCTTGGCCGACAGGGTGGGGACTGAAGCTTTCTTT	CASSLADRVGTEAFF
TRBD1	TRBV28	-	TRBJ2-7	TGTGCCAGCAGTCCTGCCGGGACAGGGCTCTCCTACGAGCAGTACTTC	CASSPAGTGLSYEQYF
TRBD1	TRBV10-1	-	TRBJ2-6	TGCGCCAGCAGTCCCGGGACAGGGACTGGGGCCAACGTCCTGACTTTC	CASSPGTGTGANVLTF
TRBD1	TRBV28	-	TRBJ2-7	TGTGCCAGCAGTCCCGGGACAGGGGTCCCCTACGAGCAGTACTTC	CASSPGTGVPYEQYF
-	TRBV19	-	TRBJ1-2	TGTGCCAGTAGTACCCCGGAAGGGAGGAACTATGGCTACACCTTC	CASSTPEGRNYGYTF
TRBD1	TRBV5-6	-	TRBJ2-2	TGTGCCAGCAGCCGACAGGGGGACGGGGAGCTGTTTTTT	CASSRQGDGELFF
-	TRBV6-6	-	TRBJ1-5	TGTGCCAGCAGTTACAGGACAGCAAATCAGCCCCAGCATTTT	CASSYRTANQPQHF
-	TRBV7-2	-	TRBJ2-3	TGTGCCACCGGTGAGGGGCGGATTACAGATACGCAGTATTTT	CATGEGRITDTQYF
TRBD2	TRBV5-1	once	TRBJ2-7	TGCGCCAGCAGTCTTGACGGGACTAGCACCTACGAGCAGTACTTC	CASSLDGTSTYEQYF
-	TRBV30	-	TRBJ2-4	TGTGCCGCCAGAAGAGACAGGGACTACATTCAGTACTTC	CAARRDRDYIQYF
-	TRBV2	-	TRBJ2-7	TGTGCCAGCAGTAACTACGAGCAGTACTTC	CASSNYEQYF
-	TRBV30	-	TRBJ2-2	TGTGCCTGGAGTCGGGGGACGGGACTCAACACCGGGGAGCTGTTTTTT	CAWSRGTGLNTGELFF
-	TRBV13	-	TRBJ1-1	TGTGCCAGCAGCTTTGCAGGGGTTGGAACTGAAGCTTTCTTT	CASSFAGVGTEAFF
-	TRBV28	-	TRBJ2-4	TGTGCCAGCAGTTTACCGTGGGGGACCGACATTCAGTACTTC	CASSLPWGTDIQYF
TRBD1	TRBV2	-	TRBJ2-2	TGTGCCAGCAGTTACACGGACAGGGTGATCCCCGGGGAGCTGTTTTTT	CASSYTDRVIPGELFF